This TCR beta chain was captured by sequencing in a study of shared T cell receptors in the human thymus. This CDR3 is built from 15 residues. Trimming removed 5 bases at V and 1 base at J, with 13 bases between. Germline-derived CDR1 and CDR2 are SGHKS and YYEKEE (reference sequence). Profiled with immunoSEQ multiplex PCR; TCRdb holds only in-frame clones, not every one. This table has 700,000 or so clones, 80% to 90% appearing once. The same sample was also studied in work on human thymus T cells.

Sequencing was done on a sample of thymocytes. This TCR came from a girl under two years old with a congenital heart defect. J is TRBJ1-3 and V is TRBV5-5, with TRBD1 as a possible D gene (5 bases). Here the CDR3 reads CASRRDWTSGNTIYF. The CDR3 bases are TGTGCCAGCAGACGGGACTGGACTTCTGGAAACACCATATATTTT.